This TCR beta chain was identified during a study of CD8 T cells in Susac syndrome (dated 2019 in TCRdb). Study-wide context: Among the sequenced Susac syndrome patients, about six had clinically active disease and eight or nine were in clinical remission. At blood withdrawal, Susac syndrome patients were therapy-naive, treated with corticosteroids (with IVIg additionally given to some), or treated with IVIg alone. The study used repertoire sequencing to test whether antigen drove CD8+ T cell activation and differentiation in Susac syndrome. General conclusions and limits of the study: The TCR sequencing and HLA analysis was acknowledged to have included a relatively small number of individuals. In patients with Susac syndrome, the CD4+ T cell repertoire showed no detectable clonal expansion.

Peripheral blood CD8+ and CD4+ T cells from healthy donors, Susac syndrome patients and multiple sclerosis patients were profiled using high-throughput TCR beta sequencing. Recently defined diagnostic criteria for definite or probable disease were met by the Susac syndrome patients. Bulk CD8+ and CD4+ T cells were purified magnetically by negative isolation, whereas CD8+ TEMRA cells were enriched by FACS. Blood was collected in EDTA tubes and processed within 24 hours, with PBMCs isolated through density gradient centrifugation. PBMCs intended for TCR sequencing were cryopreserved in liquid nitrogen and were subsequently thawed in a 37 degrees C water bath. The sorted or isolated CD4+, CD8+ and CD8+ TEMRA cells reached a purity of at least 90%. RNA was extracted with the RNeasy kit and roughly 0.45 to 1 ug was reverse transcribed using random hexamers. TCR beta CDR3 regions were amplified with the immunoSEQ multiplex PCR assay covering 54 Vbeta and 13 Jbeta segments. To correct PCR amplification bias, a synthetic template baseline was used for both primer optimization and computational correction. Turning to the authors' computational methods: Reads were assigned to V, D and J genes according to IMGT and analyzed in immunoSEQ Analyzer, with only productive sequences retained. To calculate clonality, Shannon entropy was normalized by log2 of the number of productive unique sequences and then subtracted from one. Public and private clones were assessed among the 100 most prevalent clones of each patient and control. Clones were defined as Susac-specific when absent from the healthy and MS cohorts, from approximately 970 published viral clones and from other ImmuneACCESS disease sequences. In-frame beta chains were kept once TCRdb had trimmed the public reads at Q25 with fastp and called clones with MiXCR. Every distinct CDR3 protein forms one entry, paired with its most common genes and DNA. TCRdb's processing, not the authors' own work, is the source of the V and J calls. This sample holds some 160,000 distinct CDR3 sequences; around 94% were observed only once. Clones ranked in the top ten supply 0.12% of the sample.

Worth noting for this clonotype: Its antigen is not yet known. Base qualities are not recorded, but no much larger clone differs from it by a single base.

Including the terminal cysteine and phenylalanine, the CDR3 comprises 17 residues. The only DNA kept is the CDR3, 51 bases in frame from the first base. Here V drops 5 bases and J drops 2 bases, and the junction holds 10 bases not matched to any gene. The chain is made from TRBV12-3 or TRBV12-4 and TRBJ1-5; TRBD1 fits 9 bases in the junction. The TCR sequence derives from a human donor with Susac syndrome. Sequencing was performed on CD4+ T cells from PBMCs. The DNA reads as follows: TGTGCCAGCAGTCCCAGGACAGGGGCTATGGGCAATCAGCCCCAGCATTTT. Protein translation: CASSPRTGAMGNQPQHF.